Following are 31 T cell receptor beta chains from one sample sequenced in a study of human T cells and chemical hapten exposure. TCRdb re-derived calls from the RACE reads in MiXCR, one entry per CDR3 protein. The data hold approximately 370,000 distinct CDR3 sequences, with approximately 5% observed a single time. Sample time point: pre-sensitization, week 0. Treatment meaning: therapeutic diphenylcyclopropenone sensitization with weekly scalp DPC. Here the sequenced sample was whole blood, taken in connection with sensitization to the hapten diphenylcyclopropenone (DPC). All receptors derive from a woman aged 18-35 years with alopecia areata. Some clones in this sample may be carry-over from other donors' samples.

As to this clonotype: This could be a read error, since a much larger clone is one nucleotide away. This chain uses TRBV18 with TRBJ2-5; TRBD2 matches at 8 bases. The CDR3 loop spans 16 amino acids. CDR1 and CDR2 from the germline V gene are KGHSH and LQKENI. Trimming at V came to 5 bases and at J to 7 bases, leaving 15 bases not matched to a gene. CDR3 in DNA: TGTGCCAGCTCAGCCCTAGGTAGCGGGGATGGAGGGACCCAGTACTTC. Its protein product is CASSALGSGDGGTQYF.

The chain is built from TRBV27 and TRBJ1-5; no firm D call. The germline CDR1 and CDR2 sequences are MNHEY and SMNVEV (reference sequence). V gave up 3 bases and J gave up 3 bases, with 6 bases separating them. The CDR3 contains 13 residues. The CDR3 DNA reads TGTGCCAGCAGTTTGGGGATCAATCAGCCCCAGCATTTT. It is translated as CASSLGINQPQHF.

There are a few counts of this clonotype. The chain couples TRBV28 to TRBJ1-1; 10 nucleotides align to TRBD1. Losses at the gene ends were 6 bases for V and 6 bases for J; bases not matched to a gene: 19. The CDR3 is 18 residues long. Germline V gives CDR1 MDHEN, CDR2 SYDVKM. The CDR3 protein is CASSPGTLDRGYWAEAFF. Written as DNA, the CDR3 is TGTGCCAGCAGCCCTGGGACCTTGGACAGGGGGTATTGGGCTGAAGCTTTCTTT.

This clonotype was counted many times. The chain is built from TRBV29-1 and TRBJ2-2; D gene uncertain. Germline lookup yields CDR1 SQVTM and CDR2 ANQGSEA. The ends were cut back, 6 bases at V and 5 bases at J, with 13 bases in the middle. There are 13 residues in the CDR3. CDR3 sequence (DNA): TGCAGCGTCGCCCACACTGGGACCGGGGAGCTGTTTTTT. Translating it yields CSVAHTGTGELFF.

This clonotype was recorded at least ten times. The chain recombines TRBV5-8 with TRBJ1-6; D might be TRBD1 (5 bases). The V and J ends lost 1 base and 7 bases respectively, with 21 bases between them. There are 18 residues in the CDR3. Germline loops: CDR1 SGHTS, CDR2 YDEGEE. This CDR3 is CASSLNPHMTASNSPLHF. The CDR3 nucleotides read TGTGCCAGCAGCTTGAACCCCCATATGACAGCCTCAAATTCACCCCTCCACTTT.

There are many counts of this clonotype. The V and J genes are TRBV4-3 and TRBJ1-5, with 7 bases aligning to TRBD1. V shed 4 bases and J 5 bases; nucleotides not matched to a gene: 11. CDR1 LGHNA and CDR2 YSLEER come from the germline V gene. This CDR3 spans 16 amino acids. The CDR3 region has the DNA TGCGCCAGCAGCCTCCCGGATCGACAGGGCCATCAGCCCCAGCATTTT. This gives the protein CASSLPDRQGHQPQHF.

This clonotype was counted a single time. The chain couples TRBV6-5 to TRBJ2-7; weak D call: TRBD2 (6 bases). Trimming pared 4 bases from V and 0 bases from J, leaving 13 bases between. Per germline, CDR1 MNHEY and CDR2 SVGAGI. CDR3 length: 15 amino acids. CDR3 protein: CASSSTGLTSYEQYF. CDR3 sequence (DNA): TGTGCCAGCAGTTCCACGGGACTGACCTCCTACGAGCAGTACTTC.

This clonotype was seen more than once but under ten times. The CDR3 coding sequence is TGTGCCAGCACCGCAGGGAAACAGCCCCAGCATTTT. Translation: CASTAGKQPQHF. The chain uses TRBV12-3 or TRBV12-4 and TRBJ1-5, with a tentative D call TRBD1 (5 bases). The CDR3 extends over 12 amino acids. Trimming removed 7 bases at V and 7 bases at J, with 11 bases between.

This clonotype was seen more than once but under ten times. The chain uses TRBV7-2 and TRBJ2-5; possibly TRBD2 for D (6 bases). CDR3 length: 14 residues. Germline-derived CDR1 and CDR2 are SGHTA and FQGNSA. Deletions cut 5 bases from V and 0 bases from J, with 10 bases between. In DNA, the CDR3 is TGTGCCAGCAGCGCACGGGGGTACCAAGAGACCCAGTACTTC. Translated, it gives CASSARGYQETQYF. The full variable domain, rest sourced from reference TRBV7-2 and TRBJ2-5, is GAGVSQSPSNKVTEKGKDVELRCDPISGHTALYWYRQSLGQGLEFLIYFQGNSAPDKSGLPSDRFSAERTGGSVSTLTIQRTQQEDSAVYLCASSARGYQETQYFGPGTRLLVL.

This clonotype has a count of ten or more. In DNA, the CDR3 is TGTGCCAGCAGGGGATCTGGAAACACCATATATTTT. It specifies CASRGSGNTIYF. The genes are TRBV2 and TRBJ1-3, with D uncertain. The CDR3 sequence is 12 residues long. V gave up 6 bases and J gave up 1 base, with 4 bases separating them. CDR1 SNHLY and CDR2 FYNNEI come from the germline V gene.

This clonotype was recorded at least ten times. The chain links TRBV6-5 to TRBJ1-4, with no clear D. This CDR3 comprises 15 residues. Germline-derived CDR1 and CDR2 are MNHEY and SVGAGI. The ends were cut back, 8 bases at V and 0 bases at J, with 13 bases in the middle. CDR3 protein: CASAGRTATNEKLFF. The CDR3 bases are TGTGCCAGCGCCGGACGAACTGCAACTAATGAAAAACTGTTTTTT.

This clonotype occurred many times. J is TRBJ1-2 and V is TRBV12-3 or TRBV12-4; weak D call: TRBD1 (5 bases). Trimming removed 3 bases from V and 8 bases from J, with 16 bases in between. This CDR3 has 14 residues. DNA for the CDR3: TGTGCCAGCAGTTTCAGGGCGAGGCCCGGCGGCTACACCTTC. This sequence encodes CASSFRARPGGYTF.

The sample holds a few counts of this clonotype. This chain joins TRBV9 and TRBJ1-1, with unresolved D. Trimming cost V 4 bases and J 8 bases, with 24 bases left between them. This CDR3 has 16 amino acids. CDR1 and CDR2 (germline): SGDLS, YYNGEE. The CDR3 sequence: CASSPHSPGNALEAFF. The DNA for the CDR3 is TGTGCCAGCAGCCCACACTCTCCCGGGAACGCGCTGGAAGCTTTCTTT.

This clonotype was recorded at least ten times. The J gene is TRBJ1-1, the V gene TRBV28; 8 bases fit TRBD1. This CDR3 has 15 amino acids. Germline CDR1 MDHEN, CDR2 SYDVKM. V gave up 5 bases and J gave up 5 bases; unmatched junction bases: 10. CDR3 loop: CASSIDRGLATEAFF. CDR3 bases: TGTGCCAGCAGTATCGACAGGGGTTTGGCGACTGAAGCTTTCTTT. The full variable domain, in which reference TRBV28 and TRBJ1-1 provide the parts outside the CDR3, is DVKVTQSSRYLVKRTGEKVFLECVQDMDHENMFWYRQDPGLGLRLIYFSYDVKMKEKGDIPEGYSVSREKKERFSLILESASTNQTSMYLCASSIDRGLATEAFFGQGTRLTVV.

This clonotype has ten or more counts. This chain connects TRBV6-6 to TRBJ1-1; TRBD1 is a possible D gene (6 bases). Germline V gene data show CDR1 as MNHNY and CDR2 as SVGAGI (reference sequence). CDR3 length equals 11 residues. Deletions cut 2 bases from V and 8 bases from J, with 6 bases between. The CDR3 loop reads CASSYDREAFF. The CDR3 nucleotides are TGTGCCAGCAGTTACGACAGGGAAGCTTTCTTT.

This clonotype was detected many times. The chain is built from TRBV9 and TRBJ2-1, with D perhaps matching TRBD2 (7 bases). CDR3 length equals 15 residues. V lost 1 base and J 6 bases, leaving 14 bases between the germline ends. CDR1 is SGDLS and CDR2 is YYNGEE in the germline V gene. CDR3 nucleotide sequence: TGTGCCAGCAGCGTATCGGGGGGCTTGAGCAATGAGCAGTTCTTC. Translating it yields CASSVSGGLSNEQFF.

About this clonotype: A single base separates this from a much larger clone, so it may be a read error. The rearrangement uses TRBV5-5 and TRBJ1-5; D not resolved. CDR3 length: 16 amino acids. Germline V lookup: CDR1 SGHKS, CDR2 YYEKEE (reference sequence). CDR3 in amino acids: CVSSPTTISGGQPQHF. The DNA for the CDR3 is TGTGTCAGCAGCCCCACTACCATATCGGGAGGGCAGCCCCAGCATTTT.

This clonotype was observed a few times. The rearrangement joins TRBV5-1 to TRBJ2-3; 10 bases match TRBD2. J was trimmed by 6 bases and V by 0 bases; bases with no gene match: 7. This CDR3 comprises 16 residues. Germline V CDR1 and CDR2: SGHRS, YFSETQ. CDR3 coding DNA: TGCGCCAGCAGCTTGGGGCTAGCGGGGGATTCCGATACGCAGTATTTT. Translated: CASSLGLAGDSDTQYF.

This clonotype was counted only a few times. The V gene is TRBV5-1, the J gene TRBJ2-1; D is uncertain. Trimming removed 0 bases at V and 15 bases at J, with 13 bases between. The CDR3 loop spans 12 amino acids. Germline CDR1 is SGHRS and CDR2 is YFSETQ. In DNA form, the CDR3 reads TGCGCCAGCAGCTTGGAGGGCCCTCAAAGGTTCTTC. The encoded protein is CASSLEGPQRFF.

This clonotype appeared a few times. This chain joins TRBV7-6 and TRBJ2-1; TRBD2 agrees at 13 bases. Germline loops: CDR1 SGHVS, CDR2 FNYEAQ. The CDR3 has 18 amino acids. The V gene end was trimmed by 5 bases and the J gene end by 3 bases; junction bases not matched to a gene: 10. The CDR3: CASSLSFGLAGDYNEQFF. CDR3 nucleotides: TGTGCCAGCAGCCTTAGTTTCGGACTAGCGGGGGACTACAATGAGCAGTTCTTC.

V gene TRBV3-1 combines with J gene TRBJ2-5; tentative D call: TRBD2 (6 bases). V was clipped by 4 bases and J by 2 bases, with 11 bases between them. This CDR3 comprises 14 residues. Germline V CDR1 and CDR2: LGHDT, YNNKEL (reference sequence). The CDR3 DNA reads as TGTGCCAGCAGCCGGACTACCCGTCAAGAGACCCAGTACTTC. Protein sequence: CASSRTTRQETQYF.

This clonotype was found a few times. The genes are TRBV6-1 and TRBJ1-1; possibly TRBD1 for D (5 bases). The germline V gene has CDR1 MNHNS and CDR2 SASEGT. The CDR3 is 17 amino acids. Trimming cost V 5 bases and J 5 bases, with 24 bases left between them. In nucleotides, the CDR3 is TGTGCCAGCAGTCCACGGGGGGGACGCCGCTGGGATACTGAAGCTTTCTTT. Amino acid sequence: CASSPRGGRRWDTEAFF.

The CDR3 protein is CASSPRGRGSPLHF. DNA of the CDR3: TGTGCCAGCAGTCCCCGGGGCCGTGGTTCACCCCTCCACTTT. The chain carries TRBV12-3 or TRBV12-4 and TRBJ1-6; D perhaps matches TRBD1 (5 bases). V was trimmed by 5 bases and J by 9 bases, leaving 14 bases between them. The CDR3 has 14 amino acids.

There are many counts of this clonotype. V is TRBV6-2 or TRBV6-3 and J is TRBJ2-5; the D is unclear. Germline V CDR1 and CDR2: MNHEY, SVGEGT. Trimming stripped 6 bases from V and 5 bases from J, with 10 bases between. The CDR3 length is 12 residues. CDR3 sequence: CASSSRRETQYF. In nucleotides, the CDR3 is TGTGCCAGCAGCTCTCGCCGGGAGACCCAGTACTTC.

This clonotype occurred a few times. This chain joins TRBV6-2 or TRBV6-3 and TRBJ1-1; D not resolved. With 5 bases removed from V and 4 bases from J, the gap between germline ends came to 14 bases. Germline V gives CDR1 MNHEY, CDR2 SVGEGT. There are 14 residues in the CDR3. The CDR3 region has the DNA TGTGCCAGCAGTGTGCTCCTTCTGGGCACTGAAGCTTTCTTT. Translation gives CASSVLLLGTEAFF.

This clonotype has a count of ten or more. V is TRBV10-2 and J is TRBJ1-2; D remains ambiguous. The germline V gene encodes CDR1 WSHSY and CDR2 SAAADI. This CDR3 is 13 amino acids long. The V end lost 0 bases, the J end lost 3 bases, and 5 bases lay between the germline ends. The CDR3 coding sequence is TGCGCCAGCAGTGAGTCGGCAGACTATGGCTACACCTTC. Residues: CASSESADYGYTF.

This clonotype was detected a few times. The chain employs TRBV14 and TRBJ1-1, with D unclear. CDR1 and CDR2 (germline): SGHDN, FVKESK. V was pared by 6 bases and J by 5 bases, with 10 bases between. This CDR3 spans 12 amino acids. Here the CDR3 DNA reads TGTGCCAGCAGTTGGGAAGGGACTGAAGCTTTCTTT. Translated, it gives CASSWEGTEAFF.

This clonotype has a count of ten or more. The J gene is TRBJ2-7, the V gene TRBV14, with TRBD1 matching 9 bases. CDR1 is SGHDN, CDR2 FVKESK, per germline. Germline trimming cut 5 bases from V and 4 bases from J; bases unmatched to any gene: 12. The CDR3 has 16 residues. This CDR3 reads CASSDLAGTGLYEQYF. CDR3 DNA: TGTGCCAGCAGCGACCTAGCCGGGACAGGGCTGTACGAGCAGTACTTC.

V gene TRBV27 combines with J gene TRBJ1-2; D not certain. This CDR3 spans 17 amino acids. The germline V gene encodes CDR1 MNHEY and CDR2 SMNVEV (reference sequence). V shed 4 bases and J shed 3 bases, with 21 bases lying between them. The CDR3 sequence: CASSYGVSLSGDYGYTF. The CDR3 DNA follows: TGTGCCAGCAGTTATGGGGTCTCATTATCTGGGGACTATGGCTACACCTTC.

This clonotype was counted many times. This sequence joins TRBV6-5 and TRBJ2-6, with D unresolved. V shed 3 bases and J shed 0 bases, with 6 bases lying between them. CDR1 and CDR2 (germline): MNHEY, SVGAGI. The CDR3 contains 15 residues. Here the CDR3 DNA reads TGTGCCAGCAGTTATGACACCTCTGGGGCCAACGTCCTGACTTTC. Translated: CASSYDTSGANVLTF.

This clonotype came up many times. The rearrangement joins TRBV14 to TRBJ1-2; 8 nucleotides agree with TRBD1. Unmatched junction bases numbered 4, after V lost 6 bases and J lost 4 bases. Germline assignment: CDR1 SGHDN and CDR2 FVKESK. CDR3 length equals 13 residues. CDR3 in amino acids: CASSRTGGYGYTF. The CDR3 DNA sequence: TGTGCCAGCAGTCGTACAGGGGGCTATGGCTACACCTTC.